The 22 T cell receptor beta chains below were found in one sample sequenced in a study of blood T cell repertoires in COVID-19. Clones were read by immunoSEQ multiplex PCR, and TCRdb kept only the in-frame ones, dropping some. In the table there are approximately 70,000 clones, about 91% of which are singletons. The sequencing sample was made of peripheral blood. These receptors all stem from a woman between 45 and 60 years old with acute or convalescent COVID-19.

This rearrangement joins TRBV25-1 to TRBJ2-7; D call uncertain. This CDR3 has 14 residues. Trimming removed 3 bases at V and 3 bases at J, with 12 bases between. In germline, CDR1 is MGHDK, CDR2 SYGVNS. CDR3 in DNA: TGTGCCAGCAGTGATTTTTCGGCTAGCTACGAGCAGTACTTC. Translating gives CASSDFSASYEQYF.

V gene TRBV9 combines with J gene TRBJ1-1; D might be TRBD1 (5 bases). The length of the CDR3 is 13 residues. CDR1 SGDLS and CDR2 YYNGEE come from the germline V gene. The V and J ends lost 3 bases and 1 base respectively, with 7 bases between them. The CDR3 reads CASSGGENTEAFF. CDR3 DNA: TGTGCCAGCAGCGGGGGGGAGAACACTGAAGCTTTCTTT. The complete variable domain, with remaining parts taken from reference TRBV9 and TRBJ1-1, reads DSGVTQTPKHLITATGQRVTLRCSPRSGDLSVYWYQQSLDQGLQFLIQYYNGEERAKGNILERFSAQQFPDLHSELNLSSLELGDSALYFCASSGGENTEAFFGQGTRLTVV.

This chain connects TRBV6-5 to TRBJ1-1; the D gene is possibly TRBD1 (5 bases). The CDR3 is 13 amino acids. Germline V gene data show CDR1 as MNHEY and CDR2 as SVGAGI. V was pared by 7 bases and J by 11 bases, with 20 bases between. The DNA of the CDR3 is TGTGCCAGCACCGAAGTGGGGGGGAGTCTGGCTTTCTTT. Translated: CASTEVGGSLAFF.

The V and J genes are TRBV7-2 and TRBJ1-1; D call uncertain. V gave up 2 bases and J gave up 0 bases, with 10 bases separating them. CDR3 length: 15 residues. Looked up from germline, CDR1 is SGHTA and CDR2 is FQGNSA. The CDR3 loop is CASSLMEILNTEAFF. The CDR3 region has the DNA TGTGCCAGCAGCTTAATGGAGATCCTGAACACTGAAGCTTTCTTT.

V usage is TRBV11-2 and J usage is TRBJ2-3; perhaps TRBD2 as D (6 bases). The V and J ends lost 6 bases and 14 bases respectively, with 24 bases between them. This CDR3 contains 14 residues. Germline CDR1 reads SGHAT; CDR2 reads FQNNGV. CDR3: CASRPIRTGTRRYF. DNA for the CDR3: TGTGCCAGCAGGCCCATCCGAACCGGGACTCGTCGGTATTTT.

The chain uses TRBV7-9 and TRBJ2-1, with a possible D match to TRBD2 (6 bases). The CDR3 runs 17 residues. V lost 6 bases and J lost 1, with 19 bases in between. From germline, CDR1 is SEHNR and CDR2 FQNEAQ (reference sequence). CDR3 loop: CASRGVGGTGSYNEQFF. The CDR3 nucleotides read TGTGCCAGCAGGGGCGTGGGGGGAACGGGATCCTACAATGAGCAGTTCTTC.

The chain is built from TRBV5-6 and TRBJ1-4; 8 bases match TRBD1. This CDR3 contains 15 residues. The V gene's germline CDR1 is SGHDT and CDR2 YYEEEE. The V segment lost 0 bases and the J segment 7 bases; nucleotides outside the gene matches: 5. CDR3 coding DNA: TGTGCCAGCAGCTTGGTATCAGGGGGCGGTGAAAAACTGTTTTTT. Translated: CASSLVSGGGEKLFF.

The chain carries TRBV27 and TRBJ2-2; 8 bases line up with TRBD1. CDR3 length equals 15 residues. Germline lookup yields CDR1 MNHEY and CDR2 SMNVEV (reference sequence). With V trimmed by 2 bases and J by 2 bases, 1 base remained unmatched. The CDR3, as DNA: TGTGCCAGCAGTTTAGGACAGGGCAACACCGGGGAGCTGTTTTTT. It specifies CASSLGQGNTGELFF.

This rearrangement joins TRBV11-2 to TRBJ2-1, with 10 bases identical to TRBD1. The junction had 10 bases not matched to a gene; V was cut back by 4 bases and J by 7 bases. Germline V gene sequence: CDR1 SGHAT, CDR2 FQNNGV. The CDR3 extends over 16 amino acids. This chain's CDR3 is CASSSRPGQGKNEQFF. CDR3 DNA: TGTGCCAGCAGCTCAAGACCGGGACAGGGGAAGAATGAGCAGTTCTTC.

The rearrangement links TRBV28 to TRBJ2-2; 7 bases map to TRBD1. CDR3 length: 16 amino acids. Per germline, CDR1 MDHEN and CDR2 SYDVKM. With 4 bases clipped from V and 0 bases from J, the junction kept 5 bases outside the gene matches. CDR3 protein: CASSSRQGPNTGELFF. CDR3 nucleotide sequence: TGTGCCAGCAGTTCGAGACAGGGCCCGAACACCGGGGAGCTGTTTTTT.

This clone was found once. The chain joins TRBV3-1 (or the pseudogene TRBV3-2) to TRBJ1-1; D might be TRBD1 (6 bases). V shed 1 base and J shed 0 bases, with 6 bases lying between them. CDR1 and CDR2 from the germline V gene are LGHDT and YNNKEL (reference sequence). The CDR3 runs 14 residues. CDR3 sequence reads: CASSQGGLNTEAFF. DNA of the CDR3: TGTGCCAGCAGCCAAGGGGGGCTGAACACTGAAGCTTTCTTT.

About this clone itself: Compared with germline, one end of the junction differs, possibly owing to a read error. J is TRBJ2-1 and V is TRBV29-1; 9 bases match TRBD1. Germline values: CDR1 SQVTM, CDR2 ANQGSEA. The CDR3 contains 14 residues. The DNA of the CDR3 is TGCAGCGTGGAAGGACAGGGGTTGTACAATGAGCAGTTCTTC. Translation: CSVEGQGLYNEQFF.

This chain connects TRBV6-5 to TRBJ2-3; D uncertain. The CDR3 loop spans 13 amino acids. Trimming removed 5 bases from V and 4 bases from J, with 10 bases in between. CDR1 and CDR2 (germline): MNHEY, SVGAGI. CDR3 DNA sequence: TGTGCCAGCAGTACCTCGCGGTCAGATACGCAGTATTTT. Its protein is CASSTSRSDTQYF.

This clone was seen a handful of times. The CDR3 is CASGERQGFGSPLHF. For the CDR3, the DNA is TGTGCCAGCGGAGAGAGACAGGGATTTGGTTCACCCCTCCACTTT. The V and J genes are TRBV6-5 and TRBJ1-6, with 7 bases lining up with TRBD1. Germline loops: CDR1 MNHEY, CDR2 SVGAGI. The CDR3 extends over 15 amino acids. The V and J ends lost 8 bases and 9 bases, in that order; junction bases with no gene match: 13.

This clone showed up just once. The CDR3 here is CASSRRQGVREKLFF. The CDR3 DNA reads TGTGCCAGCAGCCGCCGACAGGGTGTGCGGGAAAAACTGTTTTTT. The V and J genes are TRBV3-1 (or the pseudogene TRBV3-2) and TRBJ1-4; 7 bases map to TRBD1. The V gene's germline CDR1 is LGHDT and CDR2 YNNKEL (reference sequence). This CDR3 is 15 amino acids long. The V gene end was trimmed by 4 bases and the J gene end by 8 bases; junction bases not matched to a gene: 10.

The chain uses TRBV6-5 and TRBJ2-7; 9 bases align to TRBD1. CDR1 and CDR2 from the germline V gene are MNHEY and SVGAGI. The CDR3 loop spans 14 amino acids. The junction had 5 bases not matched to a gene; V was cut back by 7 bases and J by 1 base. The CDR3 region has the DNA TGTGCCAGCACCCGGGACAGGGTATCCTACGAGCAGTACTTC. Amino acid sequence: CASTRDRVSYEQYF.

The sample holds one count of this clone. The CDR3 region has the DNA TGTGCCAGCAGCCTCTCCGGACAAAATCCCTACGAGCAGTACTTC. Translating it yields CASSLSGQNPYEQYF. The chain combines TRBV4-2 with TRBJ2-7, with D perhaps matching TRBD1 (5 bases). Germline V gene lookup returns CDR1 LGHNA and CDR2 YNFKEQ. This CDR3 comprises 15 residues. Deletions cut 4 bases from V and 2 bases from J, with 15 bases between.

DNA for the CDR3: TGTGCCAGCAGCCAAGCTAGCGGGATGGAGACCCAGTACTTC. It encodes CASSQASGMETQYF. The chain recombines TRBV3-1 (or the pseudogene TRBV3-2) with TRBJ2-5; TRBD2 matches 9 bases. Germline V gives CDR1 LGHDT, CDR2 YNNKEL (reference sequence). Losses at the gene ends were 1 base for V and 5 bases for J; bases not matched to a gene: 2. This CDR3 contains 14 residues.

The chain combines TRBV7-8 with TRBJ2-1; 8 nucleotides agree with TRBD2. Germline CDR1 SGHVS, CDR2 FQNEAQ. The J segment lost 9 bases and the V segment lost 1 base, leaving 17 bases of the junction unmatched. The CDR3 length is 18 residues. The CDR3 sequence: CASSLGTRGGGRAGEQFF. The DNA for the CDR3 is TGTGCCAGCAGCTTAGGAACGCGCGGCGGGGGGAGAGCGGGTGAGCAGTTCTTC.

The J gene is TRBJ2-7, the V gene TRBV5-8, with TRBD2 matching 11 bases. Germline CDR1 and CDR2: SGHTS and YDEGEE. The trim removed 4 bases at V and 3 bases at J, leaving 21 bases unmatched. The CDR3 runs to 20 residues. CDR3 protein: CASSPRRFGSGRAFRYEQYF. The CDR3 nucleotides are TGTGCCAGCAGCCCGCGACGTTTTGGTAGCGGGAGGGCCTTCCGCTACGAGCAGTACTTC.

The rearrangement joins TRBV19 to TRBJ1-2, with TRBD1 matching over 10 bases. The ends lost 2 bases at V and 0 bases at J; junction bases unmatched: 6. CDR1 and CDR2 (germline): LNHDA, SQIVND (reference sequence). The CDR3 covers 17 residues. DNA of the CDR3: TGTGCCAGTAGTATAACCGGGACAGGGGAAGCTAACTATGGCTACACCTTC. This sequence encodes CASSITGTGEANYGYTF.

V is TRBV7-3 and J is TRBJ2-2; no definite D call. The CDR3 length is 11 residues. With 3 bases removed from V and 8 bases from J, the gap between germline ends came to 4 bases. Germline V gives CDR1 SGHTA, CDR2 FQGTGA. The CDR3 region has the DNA TGTGCCAGCAGCTTGTCGGGGGAGCTGTTTTTT. Translating gives CASSLSGELFF.